This T cell receptor beta chain emerged from a study of blood T cell repertoires in COVID-19. Background on the study: Material from acute and convalescent COVID-19 was sourced from the United States, Italy and Spain.

Authors' methods: Estimated nucleated cell counts came from reference gene primer amplification. Profiling relied on immunoSEQ multiplex PCR, and the TCRdb table lists in-frame clones only, not all of them. From that table come the V and J calls and clone size; the DNA was used to work out D and trimming. The sample shows about 100,000 clones, 80% of them seen only once. The CDR3 consists of 13 residues. The V end was cut by 4 bases, the J end by 1 base, with 7 bases between. The receptor was isolated from a woman aged 70-85 years with acute or convalescent COVID-19. Input material: peripheral blood. This chain uses TRBV12-3 or TRBV12-4 with TRBJ1-1; D not resolved. The CDR3 coding sequence is TGTGCCAGCAGTTCCCGGGGGAACACTGAAGCTTTCTTT. Protein sequence: CASSSRGNTEAFF.